This T cell receptor (beta chain) was sequenced in a study of siplizumab effects on memory and regulatory T cells. Libraries were prepared by immunoSEQ multiplex PCR; TCRdb keeps only in-frame clonotypes and omits some of them. The table includes fewer than 120,000 clones, roughly 92% detected once. The V end lost 4 bases, the J end lost 0 bases, and 13 bases lay between the germline ends. The CDR3 runs 16 residues. Germline assignment: CDR1 KGHSH and CDR2 LQKENI. Study-level findings and limits: Memory T cells appeared less diverse than naive cells, which seemed to contribute substantially to alloresponse. Significantly reduced by siplizumab was the cumulative frequency of alloreactive sequences, namely those traceable to unstimulated CD4+ memory cells.

As concerns this clone: Its antigen is unknown.

The receptor was derived from a human donor in good health. The rearrangement links TRBV18 to TRBJ2-1; D is unclear. Material for sequencing was CD4+ T cells sorted from blood. The CDR3: CASSHFAASSYNEQFF. CDR3 in DNA: TGTGCCAGCTCACATTTTGCGGCTAGCTCCTACAATGAGCAGTTCTTC.